This TCR beta chain was identified during a study of blood T cell repertoires in COVID-19. Overall study context: COVID-19 samples, acute and convalescent, were from the United States, Italy and Spain.

The assay was immunoSEQ multiplex PCR, and TCRdb's table has in-frame clones only and misses some. This sample has approximately 300,000 clones, with around 85% found just once. This CDR3 region has 13 residues. Trimming took 8 bases from V and 3 from J, leaving 8 bases between them. From germline, CDR1 is MDHEN and CDR2 SYDVKM. The V call is TRBV28, the J call TRBJ2-6; D is possibly TRBD2 (5 bases). The sequence was obtained from a woman aged 25 to 39 who had been exposed to COVID-19. Sample: PBMCs or T cells enriched from blood (not recorded which). CDR3 sequence: CASSAGGANVLTF. CDR3 in DNA: TGTGCCAGCTCGGCGGGTGGGGCCAACGTCCTGACTTTC.